The subject of this entry is one TCR beta chain. This record comes from a study of cytomegalovirus exposure and HLA in healthy donors. CDR3 length: 15 residues. Between the trimmed V and J ends, which lost 5 bases and 4 bases, there was a span of 15 bases. Looked up from germline, CDR1 is SGHAT and CDR2 is FQNNGV. Vbeta (60) and Jbeta (13) primers were used in the PCR. The data were produced by immunoSEQ multiplex PCR, yet TCRdb's version contains in-frame clones alone and is incomplete. Among 150,000 to 200,000 clones listed, roughly 81% were seen once. The chain is built from TRBV11-2 and TRBJ2-1, with a possible D match to TRBD1 (7 bases). Sequenced input: PBMCs. This receptor was taken from a man aged 18 to 29 in good health and CMV-seropositive. This CDR3 reads CASSPGGPGYNEQFF. The CDR3 region has the DNA TGTGCCAGCAGCCCAGGGGGGCCGGGGTACAATGAGCAGTTCTTC. The whole variable domain, filled in from reference TRBV11-2 and TRBJ2-1, reads EAGVAQSPRYKIIEKRQSVAFWCNPISGHATLYWYQQILGQGPKLLIQFQNNGVVDDSQLPKDRFSAERLKGVDSTLKIQPAKLEDSAVYLCASSPGGPGYNEQFFGPGTRLTVL.